This T cell receptor (beta chain) was identified during a study of CD8 T cells in Susac syndrome. Looking at the study overall: Clinically active disease was present in six of the sequenced Susac syndrome patients. Eight of these patients were in remission.

cDNA came from roughly 0.47 to 1 ug RNA primed by random hexamers. Across 54 Vbeta and 13 Jbeta, immunoSEQ multiplex PCR amplified TCR beta CDR3. TCRdb reprocessed the immunoSEQ multiplex PCR reads via MiXCR and lists one record per CDR3 protein. The sample shows roughly 190,000 distinct CDR3 sequences, roughly 95% of them seen only once. The germline CDR1 and CDR2 sequences are SGDLS and YYNGEE. This CDR3 is built from 14 residues. Trimming stripped 0 bases from V and 2 bases from J, with 6 bases between. The origin of this receptor is a human donor with Susac syndrome. The chain is built from TRBV9 and TRBJ1-5; no firm D call. Sequenced: CD4+ T cells from PBMCs. Written as DNA, the CDR3 is TGTGCCAGCAGCGTAGCTGGGGGCAATCAGCCCCAGCATTTT. This translates into CASSVAGGNQPQHF.